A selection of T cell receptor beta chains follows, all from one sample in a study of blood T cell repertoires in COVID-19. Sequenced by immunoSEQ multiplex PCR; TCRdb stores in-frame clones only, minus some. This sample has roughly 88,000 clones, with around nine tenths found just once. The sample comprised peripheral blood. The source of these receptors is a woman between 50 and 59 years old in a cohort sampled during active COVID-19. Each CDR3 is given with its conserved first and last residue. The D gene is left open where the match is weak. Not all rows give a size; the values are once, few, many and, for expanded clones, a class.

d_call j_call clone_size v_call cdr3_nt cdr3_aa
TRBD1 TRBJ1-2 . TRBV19 TGTGCCAGTAGTATACGACGGGGACAGGGGAATGGCTACACCTTC CASSIRRGQGNGYTF
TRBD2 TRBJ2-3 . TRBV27 TGTGCCAGCACCAGCATTCCCGGGACTAGCGGGAGAGATACGCAGTATTTT CASTSIPGTSGRDTQYF
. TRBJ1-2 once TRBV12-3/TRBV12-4 TGTGCCAGCAGTTTAAGCGCCTATGGCTACACCTTC CASSLSAYGYTF
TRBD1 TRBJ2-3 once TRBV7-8 TGTGCCAGCAGGGTGGACGGGACAGGGCTCACAGATACGCAGTATTTT CASRVDGTGLTDTQYF
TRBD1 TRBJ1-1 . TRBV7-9 TGTGCCAGCAGCTTAGGGGCAGGGGGCGGGCCTGAAGCTTTCTTT CASSLGAGGGPEAFF
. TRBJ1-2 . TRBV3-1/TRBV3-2 TGTGCCAGCAGCCAAGGACAGTCCCTCTATGGCTACACCTTC CASSQGQSLYGYTF
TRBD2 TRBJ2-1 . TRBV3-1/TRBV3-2 TGTGCCAGCAGTCAGGGACTAGTTCGGGCCGAGTTCTTC CASSQGLVRAEFF
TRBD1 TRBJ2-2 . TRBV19 TGTGCCAGTAGTAGACAGGGACCCGGGGAGCTGTTTTTT CASSRQGPGELFF
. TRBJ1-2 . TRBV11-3 TGTGCCAGCAGCCGAGACAGGAACTATGGCTACACCTTC CASSRDRNYGYTF
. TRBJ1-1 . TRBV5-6 TGTGCCAGCAGGCATAGACAGTTCGTCAACACTGAAGCTTTCTTT CASRHRQFVNTEAFF
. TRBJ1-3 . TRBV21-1 TGTGCCAGCAGCCTCCTAGGGGGGGCTGGAAACACCATATATTTT CASSLLGGAGNTIYF
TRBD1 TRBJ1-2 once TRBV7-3 TGTGCCAGCAGCTTAACAGGGGGCTCGGACTATGGCTACACCTTC CASSLTGGSDYGYTF
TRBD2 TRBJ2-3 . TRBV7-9 TGTGCCAGCAGCTCGACTAGCGGGGGGACCACAGATACGCAGTATTTT CASSSTSGGTTDTQYF
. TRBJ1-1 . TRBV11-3 TGTGCCAGCAGCACCTTACAGGGTTCCACTGAAGCTTTCTTT CASSTLQGSTEAFF
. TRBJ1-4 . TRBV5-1 TGCGCCAGCAGCTCCTCGTCGGGGGATGGTGAAAAACTGTTTTTT CASSSSSGDGEKLFF
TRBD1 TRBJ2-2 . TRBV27 TGTGCCAGCAGTTTGGACAGGGGCCCCGGGGAGCTGTTTTTT CASSLDRGPGELFF
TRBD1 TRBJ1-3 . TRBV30 TGTGCCTGGAGTGTCGGACAGGGGGCTAGGAGAAACACCATATATTTT CAWSVGQGARRNTIYF
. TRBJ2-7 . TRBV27 TGTGCCAGCAAAAGGTCAGGGGTACCCTACGAGCAGTACTTC CASKRSGVPYEQYF
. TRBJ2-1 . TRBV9 TGTGCCAGCAGCGCGGAGGTGGGTAATGAGCAGTTCTTC CASSAEVGNEQFF
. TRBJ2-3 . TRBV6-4 TGTGCCAGCAGTGACTTACGGGGAGATACGCAGTATTTT CASSDLRGDTQYF
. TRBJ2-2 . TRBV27 TGTGCCAGCAGTTTATACAGGAGTACCGGGGAGCTGTTTTTT CASSLYRSTGELFF
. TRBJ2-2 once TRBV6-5 TGTGCCAGCAGTTCCCCAGGCCTAACCGGGGAGCTGTTTTTT CASSSPGLTGELFF
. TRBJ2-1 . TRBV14 TGTGCCAGCAGCCCCCCCCTAGGGAGGAGTAATGACAATGAGCAGTTCTTC CASSPPLGRSNDNEQFF
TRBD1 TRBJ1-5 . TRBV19 TGTGCCAGTAGTATCACCCGACAGGGGCCCAGCAATCAGCCCCAGCATTTT CASSITRQGPSNQPQHF
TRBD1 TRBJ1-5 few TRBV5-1 TGCGCCAGCAGCCCGGGGACAGGGGGATATCAGCCCCAGCATTTT CASSPGTGGYQPQHF
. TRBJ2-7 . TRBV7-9 TGTGCCAGCGAATCCCTAGGCACCGAGCAGTACTTC CASESLGTEQYF
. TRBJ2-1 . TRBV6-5 TGTGCCAGCAGTTCCCAGGTTCTGGGCAATGAGCAGTTCTTC CASSSQVLGNEQFF
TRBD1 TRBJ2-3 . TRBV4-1 TGCGCCAGCAGCCTCATACAGGGGGCAACAGATACGCAGTATTTT CASSLIQGATDTQYF
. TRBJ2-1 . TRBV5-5 TGTGCCAGCAGCTTGTGGTCAGGGGTGGGGAATGAGCAGTTCTTC CASSLWSGVGNEQFF
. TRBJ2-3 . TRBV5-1 TGCGCCAGCAGCTGGGGGGAGAGCACAGATACGCAGTATTTT CASSWGESTDTQYF
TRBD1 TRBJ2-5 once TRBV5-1 TGCGCCAGCAGCTTAAGGGACAGCCAAGAGACCCAGTACTTC CASSLRDSQETQYF
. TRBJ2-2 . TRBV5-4 TGTGCCAGCAGCTTACAGGGCTCCGGGGAGCTGTTTTTT CASSLQGSGELFF
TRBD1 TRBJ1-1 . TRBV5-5 TGTGCCAGCAGCTCGGGACAGTTGAACACTGAAGCTTTCTTT CASSSGQLNTEAFF
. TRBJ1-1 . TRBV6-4 TGTGCCAGCAGTCCATCGAGAATGAACACTGAAGCTTTCTTT CASSPSRMNTEAFF
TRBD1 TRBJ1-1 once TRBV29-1 TGCAGCGTTCGGGACAGGGGTTTTACTGAAGCTTTCTTT CSVRDRGFTEAFF
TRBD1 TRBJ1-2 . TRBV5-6 TGTGCCAGCAGCTGGGGCGGGACAGGGTCTGGCTACACCTTC CASSWGGTGSGYTF
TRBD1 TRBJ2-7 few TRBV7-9 TGTGCCAGCAGCGTGGGACAGGGGTTTGCCTACGAGCAGTACTTC CASSVGQGFAYEQYF
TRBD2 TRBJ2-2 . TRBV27 TGTGCCAGCGGCCTCAGGGGAGGATGGACTAGCGGGAGTGTCACCGGGGAGCTGTTTTTT CASGLRGGWTSGSVTGELFF
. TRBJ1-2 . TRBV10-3 TGTGCCATCAGTGAGTACAGTGGAGGCTATGGCTACACCTTC CAISEYSGGYGYTF
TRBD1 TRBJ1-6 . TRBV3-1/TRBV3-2 TGTGCCAGCCGAGACGAACAGGGGGCCAATTCACCCCTCCACTTT CASRDEQGANSPLHF
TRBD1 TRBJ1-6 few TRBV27 TGTGCCAGCAGATCTTCCGGGACAGGGGGGTTTCCCCTCCACTTT CASRSSGTGGFPLHF
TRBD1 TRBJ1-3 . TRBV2 TGTGCCAGCAGAGAAGGGACAGGGGGAAACACCATATATTTT CASREGTGGNTIYF
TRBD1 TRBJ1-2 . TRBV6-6 TGTGCCAGCAGCCCAGACAGGGGGCTAAATGGCTACACCTTC CASSPDRGLNGYTF